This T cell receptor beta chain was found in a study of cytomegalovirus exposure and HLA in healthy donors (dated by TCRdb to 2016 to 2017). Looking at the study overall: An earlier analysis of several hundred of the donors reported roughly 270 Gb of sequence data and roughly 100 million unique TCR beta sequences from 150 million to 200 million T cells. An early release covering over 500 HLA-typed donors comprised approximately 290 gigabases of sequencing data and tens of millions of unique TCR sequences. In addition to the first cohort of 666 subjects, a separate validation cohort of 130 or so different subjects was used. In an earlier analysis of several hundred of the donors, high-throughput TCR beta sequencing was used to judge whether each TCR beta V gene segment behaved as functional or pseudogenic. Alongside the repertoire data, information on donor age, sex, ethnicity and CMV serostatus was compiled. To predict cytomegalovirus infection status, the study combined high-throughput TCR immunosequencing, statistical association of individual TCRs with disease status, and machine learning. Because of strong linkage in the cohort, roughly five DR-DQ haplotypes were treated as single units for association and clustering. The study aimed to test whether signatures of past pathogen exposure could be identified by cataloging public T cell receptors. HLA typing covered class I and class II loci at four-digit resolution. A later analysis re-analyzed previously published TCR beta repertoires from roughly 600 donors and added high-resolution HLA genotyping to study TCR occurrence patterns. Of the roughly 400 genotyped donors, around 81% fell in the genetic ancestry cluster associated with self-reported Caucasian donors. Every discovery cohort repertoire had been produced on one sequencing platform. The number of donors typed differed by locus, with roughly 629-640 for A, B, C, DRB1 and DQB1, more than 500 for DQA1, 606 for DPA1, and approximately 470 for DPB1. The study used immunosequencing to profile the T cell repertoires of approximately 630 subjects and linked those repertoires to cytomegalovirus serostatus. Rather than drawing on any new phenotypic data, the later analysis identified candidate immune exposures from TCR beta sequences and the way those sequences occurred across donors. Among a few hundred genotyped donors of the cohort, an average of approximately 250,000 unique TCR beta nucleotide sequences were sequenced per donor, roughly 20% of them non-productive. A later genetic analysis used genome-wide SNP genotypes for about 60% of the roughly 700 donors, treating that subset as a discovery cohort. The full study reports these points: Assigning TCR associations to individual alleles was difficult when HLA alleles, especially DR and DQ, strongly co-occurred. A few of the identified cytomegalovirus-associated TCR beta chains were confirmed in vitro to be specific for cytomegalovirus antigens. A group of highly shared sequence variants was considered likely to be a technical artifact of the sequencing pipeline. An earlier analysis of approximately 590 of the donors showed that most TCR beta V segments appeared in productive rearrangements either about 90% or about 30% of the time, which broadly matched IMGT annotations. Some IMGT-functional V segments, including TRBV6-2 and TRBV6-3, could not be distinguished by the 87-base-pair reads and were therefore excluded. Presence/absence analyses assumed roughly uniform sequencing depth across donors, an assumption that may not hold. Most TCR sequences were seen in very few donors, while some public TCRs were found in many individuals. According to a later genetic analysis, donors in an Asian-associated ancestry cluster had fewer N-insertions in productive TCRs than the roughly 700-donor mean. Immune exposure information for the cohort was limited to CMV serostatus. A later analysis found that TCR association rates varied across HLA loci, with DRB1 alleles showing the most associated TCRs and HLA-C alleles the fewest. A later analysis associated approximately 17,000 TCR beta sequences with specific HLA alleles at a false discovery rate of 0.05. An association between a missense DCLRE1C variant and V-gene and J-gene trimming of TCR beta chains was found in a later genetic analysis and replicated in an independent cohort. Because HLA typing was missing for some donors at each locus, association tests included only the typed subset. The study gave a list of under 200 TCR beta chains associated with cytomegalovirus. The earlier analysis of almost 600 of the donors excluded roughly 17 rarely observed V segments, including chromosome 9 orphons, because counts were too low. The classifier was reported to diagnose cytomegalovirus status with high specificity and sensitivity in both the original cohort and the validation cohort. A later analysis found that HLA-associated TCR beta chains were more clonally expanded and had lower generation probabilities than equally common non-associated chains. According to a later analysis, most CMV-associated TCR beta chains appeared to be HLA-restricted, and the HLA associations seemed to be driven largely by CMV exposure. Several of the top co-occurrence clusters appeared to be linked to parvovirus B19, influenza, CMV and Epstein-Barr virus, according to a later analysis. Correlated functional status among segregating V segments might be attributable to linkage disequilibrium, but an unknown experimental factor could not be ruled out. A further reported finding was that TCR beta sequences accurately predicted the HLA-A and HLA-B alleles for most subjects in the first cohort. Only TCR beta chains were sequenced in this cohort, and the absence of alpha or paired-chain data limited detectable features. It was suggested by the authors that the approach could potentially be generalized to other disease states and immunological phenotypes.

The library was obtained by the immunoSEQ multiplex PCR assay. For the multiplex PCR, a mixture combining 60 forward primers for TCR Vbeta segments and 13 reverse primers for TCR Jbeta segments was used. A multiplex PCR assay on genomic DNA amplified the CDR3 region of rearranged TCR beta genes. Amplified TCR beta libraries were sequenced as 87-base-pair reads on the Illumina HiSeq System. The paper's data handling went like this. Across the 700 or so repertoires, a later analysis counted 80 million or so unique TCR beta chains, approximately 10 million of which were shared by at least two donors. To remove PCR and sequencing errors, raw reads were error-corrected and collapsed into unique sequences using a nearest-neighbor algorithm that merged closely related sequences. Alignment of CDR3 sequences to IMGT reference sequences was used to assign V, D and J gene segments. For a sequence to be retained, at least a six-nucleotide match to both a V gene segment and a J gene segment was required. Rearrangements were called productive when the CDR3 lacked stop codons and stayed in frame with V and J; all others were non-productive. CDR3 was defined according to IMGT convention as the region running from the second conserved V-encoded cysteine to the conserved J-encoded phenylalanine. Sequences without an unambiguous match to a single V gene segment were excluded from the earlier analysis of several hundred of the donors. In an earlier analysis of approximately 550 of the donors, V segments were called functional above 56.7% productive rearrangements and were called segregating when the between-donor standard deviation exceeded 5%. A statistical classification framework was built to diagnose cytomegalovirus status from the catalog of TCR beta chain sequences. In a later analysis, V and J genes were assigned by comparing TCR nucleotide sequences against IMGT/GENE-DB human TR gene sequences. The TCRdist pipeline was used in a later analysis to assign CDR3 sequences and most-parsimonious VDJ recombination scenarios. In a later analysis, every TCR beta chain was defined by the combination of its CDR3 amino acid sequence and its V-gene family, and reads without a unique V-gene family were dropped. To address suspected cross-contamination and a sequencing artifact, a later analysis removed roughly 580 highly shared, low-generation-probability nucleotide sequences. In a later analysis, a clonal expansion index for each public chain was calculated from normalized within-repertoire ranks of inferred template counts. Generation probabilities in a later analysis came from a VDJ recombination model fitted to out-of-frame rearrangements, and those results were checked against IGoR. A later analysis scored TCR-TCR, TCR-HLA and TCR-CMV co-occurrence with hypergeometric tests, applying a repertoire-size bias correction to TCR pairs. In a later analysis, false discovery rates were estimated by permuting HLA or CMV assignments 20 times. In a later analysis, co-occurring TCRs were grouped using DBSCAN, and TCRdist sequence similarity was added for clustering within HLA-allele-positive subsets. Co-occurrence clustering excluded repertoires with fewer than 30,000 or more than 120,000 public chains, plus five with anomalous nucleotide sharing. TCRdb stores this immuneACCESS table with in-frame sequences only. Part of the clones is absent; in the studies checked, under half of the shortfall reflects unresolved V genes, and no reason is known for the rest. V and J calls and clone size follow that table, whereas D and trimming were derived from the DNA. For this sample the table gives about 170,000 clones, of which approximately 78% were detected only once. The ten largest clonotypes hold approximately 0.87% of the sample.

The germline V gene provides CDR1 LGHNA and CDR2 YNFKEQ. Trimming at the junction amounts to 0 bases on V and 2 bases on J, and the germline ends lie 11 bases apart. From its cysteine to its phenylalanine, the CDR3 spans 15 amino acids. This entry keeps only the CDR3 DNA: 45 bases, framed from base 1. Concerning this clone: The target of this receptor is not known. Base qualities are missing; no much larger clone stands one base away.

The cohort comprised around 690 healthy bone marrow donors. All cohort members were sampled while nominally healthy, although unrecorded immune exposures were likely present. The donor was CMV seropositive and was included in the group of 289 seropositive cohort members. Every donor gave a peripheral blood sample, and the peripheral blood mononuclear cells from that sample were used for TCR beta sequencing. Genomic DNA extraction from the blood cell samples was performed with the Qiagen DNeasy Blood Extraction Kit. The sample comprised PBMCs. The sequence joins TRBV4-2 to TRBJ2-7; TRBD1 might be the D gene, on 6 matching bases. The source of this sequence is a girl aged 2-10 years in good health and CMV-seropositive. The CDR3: CASSQEGSGAYEQYF. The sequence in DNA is TGTGCCAGCAGCCAAGAAGGGTCAGGGGCCTACGAGCAGTACTTC.